The following is a T cell receptor (beta chain) sequence with its context. Researchers ran the PCR with 60 Vbeta and 13 Jbeta primers. TCRdb's table, derived via immunoSEQ multiplex PCR, lists solely in-frame clones and lacks some. The sample contains about 110,000 clones, approximately 84% of which appear only once. This sample stems from a study of cytomegalovirus exposure and HLA in healthy donors. Germline-derived CDR1 and CDR2 are MDHEN and SYDVKM. This CDR3 contains 12 residues. With 7 bases removed from V and 9 bases from J, the gap between germline ends came to 13 bases. Specimen: PBMCs. V is TRBV28 and J is TRBJ2-1; TRBD1 might be the D (5 bases). This receptor was identified in a man aged 40-49 years in good health and CMV-seronegative. For the CDR3, the DNA is TGTGCCAGCATGTGGGGCCTAGGTGAGCAGTTCTTC. Protein sequence: CASMWGLGEQFF.